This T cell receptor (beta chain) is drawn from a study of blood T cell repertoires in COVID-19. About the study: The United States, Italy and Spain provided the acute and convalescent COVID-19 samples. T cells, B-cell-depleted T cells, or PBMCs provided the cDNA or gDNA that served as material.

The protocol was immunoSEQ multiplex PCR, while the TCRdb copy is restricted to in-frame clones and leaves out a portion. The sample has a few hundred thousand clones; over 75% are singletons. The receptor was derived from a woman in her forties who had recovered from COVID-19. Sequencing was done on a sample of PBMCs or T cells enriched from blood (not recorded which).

The CDR3 DNA follows: TGTGCCAGCAGCTTGGGATCTACTAGCGGGGGGGTTCGGAACATTCAGTACTTC. It encodes CASSLGSTSGGVRNIQYF. The rearrangement joins TRBV5-4 to TRBJ2-4; 13 nucleotides match TRBD2. In germline, CDR1 is SGHNT, CDR2 YYREEE (reference sequence). The J segment lost 7 bases and the V segment lost 0 bases, leaving 10 bases of the junction unmatched. There are 18 residues in the CDR3.